A single sample gave rise to the 2 T cell receptor beta chains below, sequenced in a study of cytomegalovirus exposure and HLA in healthy donors. Both 60 Vbeta primers and 13 Jbeta primers went into the PCR. Method: immunoSEQ multiplex PCR; TCRdb's copy keeps in-frame clones and lacks some. This table has fewer than 150,000 clones, roughly 74% appearing once. Sequencing was done on a sample of PBMCs. The receptors were gathered from a woman in her forties or fifties in good health and CMV-seropositive.

The rearrangement links TRBV2 to TRBJ2-1, with 7 bases aligning to TRBD2. In germline, CDR1 is SNHLY, CDR2 FYNNEI. The V and J ends lost 6 bases and 10 bases, in that order; junction bases with no gene match: 3. The CDR3 consists of 11 residues. This CDR3 is CASRGGSEQFF. The DNA of the CDR3 is TGTGCCAGCAGGGGGGGGAGCGAGCAGTTCTTC.

CDR3 in DNA: TGTGCCAGCAGCTTAGACAGGGTGATTGGCTACACCTTC. Encoded protein: CASSLDRVIGYTF. This rearrangement joins TRBV5-6 to TRBJ1-2; 7 bases match TRBD1. V lost 2 bases and J lost 7; bases outside the gene matches: 5. There are 13 residues in the CDR3. Germline CDR1 reads SGHDT; CDR2 reads YYEEEE.